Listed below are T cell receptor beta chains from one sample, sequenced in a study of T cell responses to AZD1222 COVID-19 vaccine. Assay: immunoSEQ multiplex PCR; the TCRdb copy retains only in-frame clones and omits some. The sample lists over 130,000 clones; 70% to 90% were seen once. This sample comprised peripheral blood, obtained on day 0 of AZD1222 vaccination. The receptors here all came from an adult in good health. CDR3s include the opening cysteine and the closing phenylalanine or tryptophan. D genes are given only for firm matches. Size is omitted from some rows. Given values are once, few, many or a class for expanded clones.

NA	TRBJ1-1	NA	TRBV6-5	CASSYSYGTNTEAFF	TGTGCCAGCAGTTACTCGTACGGAACGAACACTGAAGCTTTCTTT
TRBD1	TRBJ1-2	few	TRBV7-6	CASSSGQGPNYGYTF	TGTGCCAGCAGCTCCGGACAGGGACCTAACTATGGCTACACCTTC
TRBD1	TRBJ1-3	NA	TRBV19	CASGPGQGNTIYF	TGTGCCAGTGGACCGGGACAGGGAAACACCATATATTTT
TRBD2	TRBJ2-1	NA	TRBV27	CASSFQRGHNEQFF	TGTGCCAGCAGTTTTCAGCGGGGGCACAATGAGCAGTTCTTC
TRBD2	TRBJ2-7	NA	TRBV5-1	CASKRDLATYEQYF	TGCGCCAGCAAGCGGGACTTAGCTACCTACGAGCAGTACTTC
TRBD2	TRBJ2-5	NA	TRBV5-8	CASSLRPSSGQETQYF	TGTGCCAGCAGCTTACGCCCCTCTAGCGGCCAAGAGACCCAGTACTTC
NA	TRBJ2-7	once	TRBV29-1	CSVESPAVNSYEQYF	TGCAGCGTTGAATCCCCAGCGGTTAACTCCTACGAGCAGTACTTC
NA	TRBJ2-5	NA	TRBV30	CAWSGDRQETQYF	TGTGCCTGGAGTGGCGACAGGCAAGAGACCCAGTACTTC
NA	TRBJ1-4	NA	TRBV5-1	CASSSPGADAEKLFF	TGCGCCAGCAGCTCCCCCGGGGCCGACGCGGAAAAACTGTTTTTT
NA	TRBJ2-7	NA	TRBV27	CASSFRGDSYEQYF	TGTGCCAGCAGTTTCAGGGGGGACTCCTACGAGCAGTACTTC
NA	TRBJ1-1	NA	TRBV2	CASSERHMDTEAFF	TGTGCCAGCAGTGAACGACATATGGACACTGAAGCTTTCTTT
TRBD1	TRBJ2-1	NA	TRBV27	CASSANRDREFF	TGTGCCAGCAGTGCGAACCGGGACAGGGAATTCTTC
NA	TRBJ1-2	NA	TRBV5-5	CASSLDRNNYGYTF	TGTGCCAGCAGCTTGGATCGGAACAACTATGGCTACACCTTC
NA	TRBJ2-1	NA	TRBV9	CASSVYWSSYNEQFF	TGTGCCAGCAGCGTCTACTGGAGCTCCTACAATGAGCAGTTCTTC
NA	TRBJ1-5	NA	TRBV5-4	CASSLGTGQNQPQHF	TGTGCCAGCAGCTTGGGGACCGGTCAAAATCAGCCCCAGCATTTT
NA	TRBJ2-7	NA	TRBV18	CASSPMARPYEQYF	TGTGCCAGCTCACCGATGGCACGACCCTACGAGCAGTACTTC
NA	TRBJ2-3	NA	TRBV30	CAWTGGKSTDTQYF	TGTGCCTGGACCGGCGGAAAGAGCACAGATACGCAGTATTTT
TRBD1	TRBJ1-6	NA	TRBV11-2	CASSFRRQGAGNSPLHF	TGTGCCAGCAGCTTCCGTAGACAGGGGGCGGGGAATTCACCCCTCCACTTT
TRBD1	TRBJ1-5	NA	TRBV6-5	CASSPQGEGQPQHF	TGTGCCAGCAGTCCCCAGGGGGAAGGCCAGCCCCAGCATTTT
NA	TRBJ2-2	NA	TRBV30	CAWSPQGFTGELFF	TGTGCCTGGAGTCCCCAGGGGTTCACCGGGGAGCTGTTTTTT
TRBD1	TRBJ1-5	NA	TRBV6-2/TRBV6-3	CASSRRQGSGDQPQHF	TGTGCCAGCAGTAGAAGACAGGGGTCGGGGGATCAGCCCCAGCATTTT
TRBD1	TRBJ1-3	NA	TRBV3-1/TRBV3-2	CASGAGGRDTIYF	TGTGCCAGCGGAGCAGGGGGCAGAGACACCATATATTTT
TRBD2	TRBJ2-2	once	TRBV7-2	CASSAQLAGVRTGELFF	TGTGCCAGCAGCGCCCAACTAGCGGGAGTTCGAACCGGGGAGCTGTTTTTT
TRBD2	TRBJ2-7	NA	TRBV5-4	CASSLRGDEQYF	TGTGCCAGCAGCTTGCGGGGGGACGAGCAGTACTTC
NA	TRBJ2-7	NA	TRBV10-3	CAISENPAYEQYF	TGTGCCATCAGTGAGAACCCGGCCTACGAGCAGTACTTC
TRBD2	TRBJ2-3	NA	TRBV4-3	CASSQDRRGGQVDTQYF	TGCGCCAGCAGCCAAGATAGGCGCGGGGGGCAGGTAGATACGCAGTATTTT
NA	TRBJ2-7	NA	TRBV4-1	CASSQGLGNFYEQYF	TGCGCCAGCAGCCAAGGGTTGGGGAATTTCTACGAGCAGTACTTC
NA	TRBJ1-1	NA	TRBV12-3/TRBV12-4	CASGMSAFF	TGTGCCAGTGGAATGAGCGCTTTCTTT
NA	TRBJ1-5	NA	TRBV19	CASSLRDLAAQPQHF	TGTGCCAGTAGTCTCAGGGATCTGGCGGCTCAGCCCCAGCATTTT
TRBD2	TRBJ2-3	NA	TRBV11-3	CASSQRAGGLTDTQYF	TGTGCCAGCAGCCAAAGAGCGGGAGGGCTCACAGATACGCAGTATTTT
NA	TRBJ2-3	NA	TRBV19	CASSIGFTDTQYF	TGTGCCAGTAGTATAGGATTCACAGATACGCAGTATTTT
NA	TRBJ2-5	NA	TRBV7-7	CASSPGQYKETQYF	TGTGCCAGCAGCCCCGGACAGTATAAAGAGACCCAGTACTTC